This TCR beta chain was obtained from a study of cytomegalovirus exposure and HLA in healthy donors. Study-wide context: From 150 million to 200 million T cells, an earlier analysis saw 120 million or so unique TCR beta sequences. Study-level results: Highest at DRB1 and lowest at HLA-C, TCR association rates differed among HLA loci in a later analysis. Reportedly, diagnosis of cytomegalovirus status by the classifier showed high specificity and sensitivity. The study had only CMV serostatus as immune exposure information.

Primers included in the PCR were 60 Vbeta and 13 Jbeta primers. The table came from immunoSEQ multiplex PCR; TCRdb's copy has only in-frame clones and leaves some out. The data show around 140,000 clones, with 77% seen just once and 3.5% to 5% held by the top ten. With regard to this clone: The antigen is undetermined.

CDR1 is LNHDA, CDR2 SQIVND, per germline (reference sequence). This CDR3 has 15 amino acids. The V end lost 7 bases, the J end lost 5 bases, and 20 bases lay between the germline ends. This receptor was taken from a male donor in good health and CMV-seropositive. This chain uses TRBV19 with TRBJ1-2, with D maybe TRBD1 (5 bases). Sample: PBMCs. CDR3 region: CASTSPGQGLYGYTF. CDR3 nucleotide sequence: TGTGCCAGTACCTCACCTGGACAAGGTCTATATGGCTACACCTTC. Filled out from reference TRBV19 and TRBJ1-2, the complete variable domain reads DGGITQSPKYLFRKEGQNVTLSCEQNLNHDAMYWYRQDPGQGLRLIYYSQIVNDFQKGDIAEGYSVSREKKESFPLTVTSAQKNPTAFYLCASTSPGQGLYGYTFGSGTRLTVV.